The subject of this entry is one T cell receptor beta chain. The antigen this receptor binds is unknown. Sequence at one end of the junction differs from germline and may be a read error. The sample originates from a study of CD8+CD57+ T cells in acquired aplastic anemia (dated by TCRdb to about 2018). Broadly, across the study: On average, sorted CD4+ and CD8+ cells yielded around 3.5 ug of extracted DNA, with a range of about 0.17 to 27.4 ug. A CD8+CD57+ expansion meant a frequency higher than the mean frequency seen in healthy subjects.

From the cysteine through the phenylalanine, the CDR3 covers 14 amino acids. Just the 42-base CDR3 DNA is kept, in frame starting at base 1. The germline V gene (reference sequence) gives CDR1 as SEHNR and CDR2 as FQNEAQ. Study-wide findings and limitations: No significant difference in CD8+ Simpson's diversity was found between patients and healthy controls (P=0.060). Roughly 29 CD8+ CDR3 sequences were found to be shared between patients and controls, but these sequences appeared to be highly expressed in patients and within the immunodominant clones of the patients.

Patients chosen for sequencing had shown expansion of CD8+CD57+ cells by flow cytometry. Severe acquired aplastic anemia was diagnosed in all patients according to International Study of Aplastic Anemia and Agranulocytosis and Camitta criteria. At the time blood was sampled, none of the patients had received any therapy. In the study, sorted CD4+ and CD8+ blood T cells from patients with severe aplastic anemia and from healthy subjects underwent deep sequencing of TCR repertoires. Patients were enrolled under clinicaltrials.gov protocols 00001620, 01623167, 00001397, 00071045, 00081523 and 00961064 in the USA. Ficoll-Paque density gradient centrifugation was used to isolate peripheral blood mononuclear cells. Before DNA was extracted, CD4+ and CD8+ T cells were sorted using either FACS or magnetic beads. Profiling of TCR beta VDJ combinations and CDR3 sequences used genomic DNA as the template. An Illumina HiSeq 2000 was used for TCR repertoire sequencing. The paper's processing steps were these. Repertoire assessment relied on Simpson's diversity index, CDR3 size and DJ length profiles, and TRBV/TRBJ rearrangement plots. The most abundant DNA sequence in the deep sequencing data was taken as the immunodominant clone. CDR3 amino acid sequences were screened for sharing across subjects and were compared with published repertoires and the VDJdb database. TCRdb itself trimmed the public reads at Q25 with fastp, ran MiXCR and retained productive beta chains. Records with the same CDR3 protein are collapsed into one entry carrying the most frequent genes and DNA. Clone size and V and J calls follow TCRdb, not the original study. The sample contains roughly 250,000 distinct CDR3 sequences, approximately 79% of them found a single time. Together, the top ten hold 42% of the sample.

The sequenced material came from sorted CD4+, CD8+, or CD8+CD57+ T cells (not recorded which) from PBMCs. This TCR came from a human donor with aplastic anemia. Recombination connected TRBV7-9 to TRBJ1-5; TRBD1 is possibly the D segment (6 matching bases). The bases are TGTGCCAGCAGCCTCTCAGGGGCACAACAGCCCCAGCACTTT. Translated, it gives CASSLSGAQQPQHF.